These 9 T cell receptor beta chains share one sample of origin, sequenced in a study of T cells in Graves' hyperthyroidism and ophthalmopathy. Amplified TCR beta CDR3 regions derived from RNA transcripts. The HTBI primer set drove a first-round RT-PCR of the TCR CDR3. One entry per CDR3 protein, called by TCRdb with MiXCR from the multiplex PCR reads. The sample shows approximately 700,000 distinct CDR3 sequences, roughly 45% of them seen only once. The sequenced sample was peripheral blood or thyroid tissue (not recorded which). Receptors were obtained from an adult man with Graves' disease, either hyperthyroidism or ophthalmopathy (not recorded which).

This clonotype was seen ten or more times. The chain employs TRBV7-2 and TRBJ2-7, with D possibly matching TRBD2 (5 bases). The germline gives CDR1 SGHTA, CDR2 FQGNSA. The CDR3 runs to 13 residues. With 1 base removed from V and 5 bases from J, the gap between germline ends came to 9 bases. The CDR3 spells CASSLGAGNEQYF. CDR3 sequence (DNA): TGTGCCAGCAGCTTAGGAGCCGGGAACGAGCAGTACTTC. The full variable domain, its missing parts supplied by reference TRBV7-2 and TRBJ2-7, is GAGVSQSPSNKVTEKGKDVELRCDPISGHTALYWYRQSLGQGLEFLIYFQGNSAPDKSGLPSDRFSAERTGGSVSTLTIQRTQQEDSAVYLCASSLGAGNEQYFGPGTRLTVT.

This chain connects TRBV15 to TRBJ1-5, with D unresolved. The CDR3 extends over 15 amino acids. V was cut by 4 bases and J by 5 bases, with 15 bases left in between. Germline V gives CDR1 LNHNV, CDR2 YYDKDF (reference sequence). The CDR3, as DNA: TGTGCCACCAGCACTGGACGGTCCAAAGATCAGCCCCAGCATTTT. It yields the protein CATSTGRSKDQPQHF. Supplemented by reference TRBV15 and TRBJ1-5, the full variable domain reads DAMVIQNPRYQVTQFGKPVTLSCSQTLNHNVMYWYQQKSSQAPKLLFHYYDKDFNNEADTPDNFQSRRPNTSFCFLDIRSPGLGDTAMYLCATSTGRSKDQPQHFGDGTRLSIL.

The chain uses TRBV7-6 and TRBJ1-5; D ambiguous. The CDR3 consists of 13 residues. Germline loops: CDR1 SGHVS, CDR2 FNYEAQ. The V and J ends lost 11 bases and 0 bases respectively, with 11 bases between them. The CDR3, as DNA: TGTGCCGCCGATCCTTATAGCAATCAGCCCCAGCATTTT. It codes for CAADPYSNQPQHF.

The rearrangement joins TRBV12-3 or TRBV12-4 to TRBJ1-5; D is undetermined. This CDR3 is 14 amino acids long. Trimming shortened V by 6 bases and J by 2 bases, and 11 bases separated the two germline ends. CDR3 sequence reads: CASSTHSGNQPQHF. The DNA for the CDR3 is TGTGCCAGCAGCACCCACTCGGGCAATCAGCCCCAGCATTTT.

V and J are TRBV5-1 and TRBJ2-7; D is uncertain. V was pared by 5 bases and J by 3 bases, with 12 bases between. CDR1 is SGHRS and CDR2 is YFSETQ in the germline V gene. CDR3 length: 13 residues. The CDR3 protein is CASRDLNNYEQYF. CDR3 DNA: TGCGCCAGCAGGGACCTGAACAACTACGAGCAGTACTTC.

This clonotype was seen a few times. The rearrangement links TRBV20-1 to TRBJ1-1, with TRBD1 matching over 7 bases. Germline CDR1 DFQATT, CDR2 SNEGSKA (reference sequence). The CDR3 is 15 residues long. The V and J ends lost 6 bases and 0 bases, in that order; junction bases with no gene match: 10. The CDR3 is CSAAGEDRLNTEAFF. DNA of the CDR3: TGCAGTGCCGCAGGGGAGGACAGGCTGAACACTGAAGCTTTCTTT.

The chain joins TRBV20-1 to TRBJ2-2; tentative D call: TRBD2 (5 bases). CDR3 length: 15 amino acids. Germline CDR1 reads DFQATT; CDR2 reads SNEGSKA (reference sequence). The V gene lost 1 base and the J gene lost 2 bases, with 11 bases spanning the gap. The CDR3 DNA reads TGCAGTGCTAGAGGGCACGGGGAAAACACCGGGGAGCTGTTTTTT. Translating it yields CSARGHGENTGELFF.

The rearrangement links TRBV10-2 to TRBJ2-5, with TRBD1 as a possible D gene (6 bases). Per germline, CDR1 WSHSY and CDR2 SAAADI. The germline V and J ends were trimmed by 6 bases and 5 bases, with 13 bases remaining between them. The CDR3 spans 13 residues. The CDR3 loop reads CASRRTDGETQYF. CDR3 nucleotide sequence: TGCGCCAGCAGGCGGACAGATGGTGAGACCCAGTACTTC.

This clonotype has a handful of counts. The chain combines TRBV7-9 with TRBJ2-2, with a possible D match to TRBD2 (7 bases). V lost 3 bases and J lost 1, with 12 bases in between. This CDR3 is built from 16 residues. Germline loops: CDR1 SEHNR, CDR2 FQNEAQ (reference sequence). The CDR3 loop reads CASSFGGRQNTGELFF. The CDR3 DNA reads TGTGCCAGCAGCTTCGGGGGGCGTCAGAACACCGGGGAGCTGTTTTTT.